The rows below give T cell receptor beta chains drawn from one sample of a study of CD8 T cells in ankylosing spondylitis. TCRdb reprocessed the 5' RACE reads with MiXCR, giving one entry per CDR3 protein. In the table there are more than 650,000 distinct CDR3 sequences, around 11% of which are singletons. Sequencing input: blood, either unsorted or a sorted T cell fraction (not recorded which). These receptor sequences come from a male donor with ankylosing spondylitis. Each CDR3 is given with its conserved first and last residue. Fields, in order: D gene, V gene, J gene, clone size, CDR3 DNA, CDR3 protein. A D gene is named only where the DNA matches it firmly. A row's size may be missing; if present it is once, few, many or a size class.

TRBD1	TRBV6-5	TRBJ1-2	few	TGTGCCAGCAGTTACGACAGGGCCTCAGCTAACTATGGCTACACCTTC	CASSYDRASANYGYTF
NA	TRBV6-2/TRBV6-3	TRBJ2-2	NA	TGTGCCAGCAGTTACTCGGGGCATTACACCGGGGAGCTGTTTTTT	CASSYSGHYTGELFF
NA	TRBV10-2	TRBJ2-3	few	TGCGCCAGCAGTGCCTCCGGGGACACAGATACGCAGTATTTT	CASSASGDTDTQYF
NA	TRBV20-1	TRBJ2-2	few	TGCAGTGCTAGAGACAGACTTTTTACCGGGGAGCTGTTTTTT	CSARDRLFTGELFF
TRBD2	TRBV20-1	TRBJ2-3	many	TGCAGTGCTAGGATTAGCGGGAGGGCCATCAGCACAGATACGCAGTATTTT	CSARISGRAISTDTQYF
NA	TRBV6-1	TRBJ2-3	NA	TGTGCCAGCAGTAAAGGACAGTCCTATACGCAGTATTTT	CASSKGQSYTQYF
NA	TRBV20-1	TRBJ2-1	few	TGCAGTGCTAGAGATACCAGATACTACAATGAGCAGTTCTTC	CSARDTRYYNEQFF
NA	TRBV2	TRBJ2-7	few	TGTGCCAGCACCAAGCGGGACAACTCCTACGAGCAGTACTTC	CASTKRDNSYEQYF
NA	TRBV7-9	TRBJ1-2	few	TGTGCCAGCAGCATTCTGGGCCCAACCTACTACACCTTC	CASSILGPTYYTF
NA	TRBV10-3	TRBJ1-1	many	TGTGCCATCAGTGAAAGGACAGAGAACACTGAAGCTTTCTTT	CAISERTENTEAFF
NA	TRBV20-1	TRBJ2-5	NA	TGCAGTGCTGTAGGACAGTCCCAAGAGACCCAGTACTTC	CSAVGQSQETQYF
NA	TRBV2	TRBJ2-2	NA	TGTGCCAGCAGGGTCCAGGGCAGGGAGCTGTTTTTT	CASRVQGRELFF
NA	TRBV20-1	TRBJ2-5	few	TGCAGTGGAGAGATTCAAGAGACCCAGTACTTC	CSGEIQETQYF
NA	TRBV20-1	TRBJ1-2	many	TGCAGTGCTCGGACTGGAGTTAACTATGGCTACACCTTC	CSARTGVNYGYTF
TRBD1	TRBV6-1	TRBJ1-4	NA	TGTGCCACCCCGGGACAGGGGACTGAAAAACTGTTTTTT	CATPGQGTEKLFF
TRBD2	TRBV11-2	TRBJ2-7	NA	TGTGCCAGCAGCTTAGTCCGTACTAGCGGGAGTATAGTGGACGAGCAGTACTTC	CASSLVRTSGSIVDEQYF
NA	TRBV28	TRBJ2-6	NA	TGTGCCAGCAGGGAAGGAGGGGCCAACGTCCTGACTTTC	CASREGGANVLTF
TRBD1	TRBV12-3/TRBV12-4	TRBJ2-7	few	TGTGCCAGCAAGCCGACAGGGGGCAGGTACGAGCAGTACTTC	CASKPTGGRYEQYF
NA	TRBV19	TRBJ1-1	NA	TGTGCCAGTAGTGAACTGTTGGGTGCTGAAGCTTTCTTT	CASSELLGAEAFF
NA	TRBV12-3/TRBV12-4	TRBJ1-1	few	TGTGCCAGCACCCTCCAAGCAGGGGCGAACACTGAAGCTTTCTTT	CASTLQAGANTEAFF
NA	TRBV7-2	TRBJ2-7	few	TGTGCCAGCAGCGTGGGACCCTGGATCGACGAGCAGTACTTC	CASSVGPWIDEQYF
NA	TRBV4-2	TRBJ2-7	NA	TGTGCCAGCAGCCATGATGGTCCCCTTGGAGACTACGAGCAGTACTTC	CASSHDGPLGDYEQYF
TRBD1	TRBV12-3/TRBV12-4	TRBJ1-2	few	TGTGCCAGCAGTCCCCGGGGCAGGGGGGGTTATGGCTACACCTTC	CASSPRGRGGYGYTF
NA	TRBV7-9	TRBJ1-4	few	TGTGCCAGCAGCTTCTCTCTGCTGGGGAATGAAAAACTGTTTTTT	CASSFSLLGNEKLFF
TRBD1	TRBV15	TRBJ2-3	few	TGTGCCACCAGCAGAGGGACAGGGGGATCTTTGCTCCGTACGCAGTATTTT	CATSRGTGGSLLRTQYF
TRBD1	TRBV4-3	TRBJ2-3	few	TGCGCCAGCAGCCAGACACCGGGACAGCTAAGCACAGATACGCAGTATTTT	CASSQTPGQLSTDTQYF
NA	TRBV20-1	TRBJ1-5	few	TGCAGTGCTAGAGATGACAATCATCAGCCCCAGCATTTT	CSARDDNHQPQHF
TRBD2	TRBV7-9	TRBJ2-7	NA	TGTGCCAGCAGAAAGACTAGCGGAACCTACGAGCAGTACTTC	CASRKTSGTYEQYF
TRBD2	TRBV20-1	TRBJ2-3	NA	TGCAGTGCCCAAAGCGGGAGGGGGCCAGATACGCAGTATTTT	CSAQSGRGPDTQYF
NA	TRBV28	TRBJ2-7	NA	TGTGCCAGCAGTTTATGGGAACAGGGCCCCTACGAGCAGTACTTC	CASSLWEQGPYEQYF
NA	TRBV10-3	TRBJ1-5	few	TGTGCCATCAATGATGGGGGGTATCAGCCCCAGCATTTT	CAINDGGYQPQHF
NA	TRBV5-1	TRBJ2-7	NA	TGCGCCAGCAGCTGGAGACTAGGGGCGTACGAGCAGTACTTC	CASSWRLGAYEQYF
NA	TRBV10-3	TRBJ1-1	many	TGTGCCATCAGTGATAGAGGTTTCACTGAAGCTTTCTTT	CAISDRGFTEAFF
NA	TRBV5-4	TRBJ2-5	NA	TGTGCCAGCAGCAGCGGGACAACTCAAGAGACCCAGTACTTC	CASSSGTTQETQYF
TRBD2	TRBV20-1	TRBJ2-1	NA	TGCAGTGCTAGAGGGTCCTCGCGGGAGGGCAGGAGTGAGCAGTTCTTC	CSARGSSREGRSEQFF
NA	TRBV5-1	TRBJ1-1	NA	TGCGCCAGCAGCCTAGGGGGGCCTGTGGAAGCTTTCTTT	CASSLGGPVEAFF
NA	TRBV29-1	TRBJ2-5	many	TGCAGCGCCGGGGGACTTTACCAAGAGACCCAGTACTTC	CSAGGLYQETQYF
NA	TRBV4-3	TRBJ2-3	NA	TGCGCCAGCAGCCAAGAATCGGGGGATGGTGGAACAGATACGCAGTATTTT	CASSQESGDGGTDTQYF
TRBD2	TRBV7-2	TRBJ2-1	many	TGTGCCAGCAGGACCGGGACTAGCGGTTACAATGAGCAGTTCTTC	CASRTGTSGYNEQFF
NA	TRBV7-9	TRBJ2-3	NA	TGTGCCAGCAGCCATACCCGGTACAGGGCTACAGATACGCAGTATTTT	CASSHTRYRATDTQYF
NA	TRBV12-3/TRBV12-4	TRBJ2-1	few	TGTGCCAGCACCGCCCAAAACTACAATGAGCAGTTCTTC	CASTAQNYNEQFF
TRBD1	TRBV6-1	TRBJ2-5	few	TGTGCCAGCAGTGAATTTGGGTCAGGGGGCTTGAAGACCCAGTACTTC	CASSEFGSGGLKTQYF
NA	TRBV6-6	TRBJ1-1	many	TGTGCCAGCAGTTACTCCGTCCTATTTTCCAGGGAGCCCAGGATGACTGAAGCTTTCTTT	CASSYSVLFSREPRMTEAFF
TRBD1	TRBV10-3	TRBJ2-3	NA	TGTGCCATCAGTGAACAGGGGGTTGTTACAGATACGCAGTATTTT	CAISEQGVVTDTQYF
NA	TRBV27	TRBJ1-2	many	TGTGCCAGCAGTTATCGCTATGGCTACACCTTC	CASSYRYGYTF
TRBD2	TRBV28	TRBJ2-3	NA	TGTGCCAGCAGCCTTCAGGGAGCGGGAGACGGTTTAAGCAAAGATACGCAGTATTTT	CASSLQGAGDGLSKDTQYF
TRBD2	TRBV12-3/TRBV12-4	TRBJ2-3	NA	TGTGCCAGCAGTTTATCGCGGGGGAAGACCGAGGATACGCAGTATTTT	CASSLSRGKTEDTQYF
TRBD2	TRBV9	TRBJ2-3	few	TGTGCCAGCAGCGTTACTAGCGGGGGACTCCTTGGAGATACGCAGTATTTT	CASSVTSGGLLGDTQYF
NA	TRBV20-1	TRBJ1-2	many	TGCAGTGCTAGAGACGAGGGGCCGAATGATGGCTACACCTTC	CSARDEGPNDGYTF
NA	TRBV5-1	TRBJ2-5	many	TGCGCCAGCAGCCAATCGGCCAGCCAAGAGACCCAGTACTTC	CASSQSASQETQYF
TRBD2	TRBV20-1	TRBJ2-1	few	TGCAGTGCTAGTGCTAGCGGGGACAATGAGCAGTTCTTC	CSASASGDNEQFF
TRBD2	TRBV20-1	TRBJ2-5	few	TGCAGTGCGCCCAATCGGGCTAGCGGGGAGACCCAGTACTTC	CSAPNRASGETQYF